Here is one TCR beta chain with its context. The entry originates in a study of blood T cell repertoires in COVID-19. Study-wide context: PBMCs, B-cell-depleted T cells, or T cells were the source of the cDNA or gDNA that made up the material.

Profiled with immunoSEQ multiplex PCR; TCRdb holds only in-frame clones, not every one. The data contain roughly 400,000 clones, more than 70% of them singletons. This sequence was found in a woman aged 55-69 years with COVID-19, enrolled during active disease. The specimen sequenced was peripheral blood.

CDR3 coding DNA: TGTGCCAGCAACCTTGCGGGAAACACCATATATTTT. It yields the protein CASNLAGNTIYF. The rearrangement joins TRBV3-1 (or the pseudogene TRBV3-2) to TRBJ1-3; D gene uncertain. The CDR3 totals 12 residues. The V gene's germline CDR1 is LGHDT and CDR2 YNNKEL (reference sequence). V lost 7 bases, J lost 4 bases, and 8 bases lay in between.